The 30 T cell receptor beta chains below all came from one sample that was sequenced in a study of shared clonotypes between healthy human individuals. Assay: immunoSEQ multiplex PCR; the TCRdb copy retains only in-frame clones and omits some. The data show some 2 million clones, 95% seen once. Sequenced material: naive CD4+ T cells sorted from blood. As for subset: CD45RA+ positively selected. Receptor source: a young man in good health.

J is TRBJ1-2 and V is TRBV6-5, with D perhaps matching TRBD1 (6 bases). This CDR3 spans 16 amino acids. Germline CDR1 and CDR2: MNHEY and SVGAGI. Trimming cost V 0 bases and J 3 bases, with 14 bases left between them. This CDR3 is CASSYSDAEGDYGYTF. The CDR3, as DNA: TGTGCCAGCAGTTACTCGGATGCGGAGGGGGACTATGGCTACACCTTC.

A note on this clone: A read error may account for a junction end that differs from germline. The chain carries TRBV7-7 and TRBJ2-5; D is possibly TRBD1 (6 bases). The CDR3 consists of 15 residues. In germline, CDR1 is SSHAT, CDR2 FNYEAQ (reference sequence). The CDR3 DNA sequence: TGTGCTAGCAGCTTTACCCCAGGGGCCCAAGAGACCCAGTACTTC. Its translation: CASSFTPGAQETQYF.

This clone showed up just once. This CDR3 is CASSLFGSGTDTQYF. In DNA, the CDR3 is TGTGCCAGCAGTTTATTTGGGAGCGGCACAGATACGCAGTATTTT. The chain recombines TRBV28 with TRBJ2-3; possible D gene TRBD2, 5 bases. From germline, CDR1 is MDHEN and CDR2 SYDVKM. V lost 1 base and J 1 base, leaving 9 bases between the germline ends. CDR3 length: 15 residues.

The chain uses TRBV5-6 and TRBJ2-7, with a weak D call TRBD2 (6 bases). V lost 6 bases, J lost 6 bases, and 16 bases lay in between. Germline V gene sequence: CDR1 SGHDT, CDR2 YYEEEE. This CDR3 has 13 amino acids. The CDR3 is CASTEGTEGEQYF. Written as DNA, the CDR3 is TGTGCCAGCACGGAGGGGACCGAAGGCGAGCAGTACTTC. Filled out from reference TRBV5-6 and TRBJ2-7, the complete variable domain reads DAGVTQSPTHLIKTRGQQVTLRCSPKSGHDTVSWYQQALGQGPQFIFQYYEEEERQRGNFPDRFSGHQFPNYSSELNVNALLLGDSALYLCASTEGTEGEQYFGPGTRLTVT.

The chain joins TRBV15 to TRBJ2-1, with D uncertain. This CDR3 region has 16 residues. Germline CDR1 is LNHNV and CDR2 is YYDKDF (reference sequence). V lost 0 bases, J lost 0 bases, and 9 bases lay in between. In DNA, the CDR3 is TGTGCCACCAGCAGAGATCGGGCGAGCTCCTACAATGAGCAGTTCTTC. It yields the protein CATSRDRASSYNEQFF.

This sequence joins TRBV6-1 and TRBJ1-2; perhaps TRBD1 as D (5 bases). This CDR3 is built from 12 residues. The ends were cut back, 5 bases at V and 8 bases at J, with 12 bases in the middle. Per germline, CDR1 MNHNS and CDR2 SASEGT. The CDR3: CASSWGSEGYTF. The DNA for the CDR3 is TGTGCCAGCAGTTGGGGGAGTGAGGGCTACACCTTC.

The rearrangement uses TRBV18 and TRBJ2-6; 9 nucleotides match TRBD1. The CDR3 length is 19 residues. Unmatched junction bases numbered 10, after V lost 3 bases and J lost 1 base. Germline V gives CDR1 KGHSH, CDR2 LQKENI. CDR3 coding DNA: TGTGCCAGCTCACCTGCCCCGGGACAGGGTGAATCTGGGGCCAACGTCCTGACTTTC. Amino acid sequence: CASSPAPGQGESGANVLTF.

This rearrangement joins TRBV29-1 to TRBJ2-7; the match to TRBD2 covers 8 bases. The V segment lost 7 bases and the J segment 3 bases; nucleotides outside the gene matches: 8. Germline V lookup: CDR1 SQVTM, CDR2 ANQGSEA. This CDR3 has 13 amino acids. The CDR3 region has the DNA TGCAGCGCCTCCGCCGGGACTAGCTACGAGCAGTACTTC. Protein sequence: CSASAGTSYEQYF.

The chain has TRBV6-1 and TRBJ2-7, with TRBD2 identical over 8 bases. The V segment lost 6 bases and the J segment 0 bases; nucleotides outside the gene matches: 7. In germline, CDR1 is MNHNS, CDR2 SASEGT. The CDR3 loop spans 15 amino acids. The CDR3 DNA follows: TGTGCCAGCAGCCTTAGCGGGGCCGACTCCTACGAGCAGTACTTC. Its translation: CASSLSGADSYEQYF.

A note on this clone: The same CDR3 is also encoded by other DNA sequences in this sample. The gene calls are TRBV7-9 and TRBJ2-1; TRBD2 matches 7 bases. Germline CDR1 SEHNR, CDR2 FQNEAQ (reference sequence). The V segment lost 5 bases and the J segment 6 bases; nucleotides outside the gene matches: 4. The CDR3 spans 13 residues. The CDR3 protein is CASSLSGGNEQFF. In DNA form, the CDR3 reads TGTGCCAGCAGCCTTTCGGGGGGCAATGAGCAGTTCTTC.

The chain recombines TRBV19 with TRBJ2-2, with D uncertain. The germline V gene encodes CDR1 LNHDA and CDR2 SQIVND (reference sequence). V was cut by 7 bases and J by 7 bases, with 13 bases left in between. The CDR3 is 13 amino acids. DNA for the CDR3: TGTGCCAGTAATCCGAGGCCGAACGGGGAGCTGTTTTTT. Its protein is CASNPRPNGELFF.

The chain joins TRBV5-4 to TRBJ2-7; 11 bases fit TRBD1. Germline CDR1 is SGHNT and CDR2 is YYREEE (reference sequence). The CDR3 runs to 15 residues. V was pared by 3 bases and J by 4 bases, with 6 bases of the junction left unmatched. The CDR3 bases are TGTGCCAGCAGCTACCCGGGACAGGGGGAATACGAGCAGTACTTC. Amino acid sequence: CASSYPGQGEYEQYF.

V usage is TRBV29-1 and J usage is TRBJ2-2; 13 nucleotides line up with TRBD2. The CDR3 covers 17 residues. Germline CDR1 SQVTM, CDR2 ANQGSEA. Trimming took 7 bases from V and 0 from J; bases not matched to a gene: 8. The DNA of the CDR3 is TGCAGCGCTAGACTAGCGGGAGGCCCTACGAACACCGGGGAGCTGTTTTTT. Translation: CSARLAGGPTNTGELFF.

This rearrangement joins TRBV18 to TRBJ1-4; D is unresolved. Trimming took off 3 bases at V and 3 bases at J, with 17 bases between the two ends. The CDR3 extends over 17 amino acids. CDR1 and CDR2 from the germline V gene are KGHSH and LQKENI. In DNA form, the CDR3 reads TGTGCCAGCTCACCTACCAAGGTTCAGGCTTCTAATGAAAAACTGTTTTTT. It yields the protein CASSPTKVQASNEKLFF. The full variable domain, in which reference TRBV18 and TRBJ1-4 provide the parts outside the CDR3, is NAGVMQNPRHLVRRRGQEARLRCSPMKGHSHVYWYRQLPEEGLKFMVYLQKENIIDESGMPKERFSAEFPKEGPSILRIQQVVRGDSAAYFCASSPTKVQASNEKLFFGSGTQLSVL.

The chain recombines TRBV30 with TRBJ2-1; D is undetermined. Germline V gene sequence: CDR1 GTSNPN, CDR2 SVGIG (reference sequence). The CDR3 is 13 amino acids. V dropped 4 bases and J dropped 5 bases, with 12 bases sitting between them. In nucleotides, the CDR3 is TGTGCCTGGAACCTAACACCGAACAATGAGCAGTTCTTC. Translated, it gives CAWNLTPNNEQFF.

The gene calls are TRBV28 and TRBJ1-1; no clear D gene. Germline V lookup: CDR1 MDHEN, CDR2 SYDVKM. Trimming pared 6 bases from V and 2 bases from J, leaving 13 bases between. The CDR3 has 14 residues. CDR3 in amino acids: CASSYISTNTEAFF. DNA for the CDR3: TGTGCCAGCAGCTACATTTCGACCAACACTGAAGCTTTCTTT.

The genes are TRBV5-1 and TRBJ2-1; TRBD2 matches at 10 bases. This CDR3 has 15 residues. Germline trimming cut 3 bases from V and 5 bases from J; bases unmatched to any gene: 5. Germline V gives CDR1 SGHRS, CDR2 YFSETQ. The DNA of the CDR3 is TGCGCCAGCAGCTCCCCTAGCGGGGGACACAATGAGCAGTTCTTC. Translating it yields CASSSPSGGHNEQFF.

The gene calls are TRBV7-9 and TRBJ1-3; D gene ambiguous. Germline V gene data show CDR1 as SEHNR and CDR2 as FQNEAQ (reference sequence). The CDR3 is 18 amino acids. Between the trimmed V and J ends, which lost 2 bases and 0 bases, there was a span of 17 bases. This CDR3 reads CASSLRQPFRSSGNTIYF. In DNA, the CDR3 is TGTGCCAGCAGCTTACGGCAGCCTTTCCGAAGCTCTGGAAACACCATATATTTT.

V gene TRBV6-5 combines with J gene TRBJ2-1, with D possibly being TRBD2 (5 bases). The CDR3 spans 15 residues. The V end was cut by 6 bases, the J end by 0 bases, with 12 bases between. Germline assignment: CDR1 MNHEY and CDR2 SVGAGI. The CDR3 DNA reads TGTGCCAGCAGCCGTCCTAGCAACTCCTACAATGAGCAGTTCTTC. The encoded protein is CASSRPSNSYNEQFF.

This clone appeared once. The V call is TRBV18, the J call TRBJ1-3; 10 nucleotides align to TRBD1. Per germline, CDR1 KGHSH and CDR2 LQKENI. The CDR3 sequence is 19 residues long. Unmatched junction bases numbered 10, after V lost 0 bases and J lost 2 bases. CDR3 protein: CASSPPYGTGENAGNTIYF. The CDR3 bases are TGTGCCAGCTCACCACCATATGGGACAGGGGAGAATGCTGGAAACACCATATATTTT.

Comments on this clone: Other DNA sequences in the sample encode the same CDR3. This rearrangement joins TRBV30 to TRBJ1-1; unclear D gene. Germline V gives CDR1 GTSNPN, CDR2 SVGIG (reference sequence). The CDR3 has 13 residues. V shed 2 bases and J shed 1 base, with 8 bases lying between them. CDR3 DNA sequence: TGTGCCTGGAGTCGTGGTGGGAACACTGAAGCTTTCTTT. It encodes CAWSRGGNTEAFF.

The chain's CDR3 is CASSFDVGYTF. In DNA, the CDR3 is TGTGCCAGCAGCTTCGACGTGGGCTACACCTTC. The chain links TRBV7-2 to TRBJ1-2, with D unresolved. This CDR3 is 11 amino acids long. The V and J ends lost 3 bases and 8 bases respectively, with 7 bases between them. CDR1 SGHTA and CDR2 FQGNSA come from the germline V gene.

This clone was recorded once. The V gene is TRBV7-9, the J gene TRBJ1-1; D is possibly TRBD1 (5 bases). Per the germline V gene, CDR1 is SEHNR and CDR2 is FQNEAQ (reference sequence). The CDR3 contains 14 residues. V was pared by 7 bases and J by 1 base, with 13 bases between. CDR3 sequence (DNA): TGTGCCAGCACCATGGGAGGGACGAACACTGAAGCTTTCTTT. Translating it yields CASTMGGTNTEAFF.

This CDR3 reads CASSLALSGSSTDTQYF. The CDR3 nucleotides are TGCGCCAGCAGCTTGGCGCTGTCCGGGTCCAGCACAGATACGCAGTATTTT. The chain links TRBV5-1 to TRBJ2-3; no firm D call. Germline lookup yields CDR1 SGHRS and CDR2 YFSETQ. Trimming removed 0 bases from V and 0 bases from J, with 14 bases in between. The CDR3 length is 17 residues.

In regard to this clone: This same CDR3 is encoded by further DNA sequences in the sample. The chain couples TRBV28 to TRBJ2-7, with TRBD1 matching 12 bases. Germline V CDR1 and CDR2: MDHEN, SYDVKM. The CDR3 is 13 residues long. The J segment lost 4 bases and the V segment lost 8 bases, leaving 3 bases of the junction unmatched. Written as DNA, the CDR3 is TGTGCCAGCCGGGGACAGGGGGCTTACGAGCAGTACTTC. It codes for CASRGQGAYEQYF. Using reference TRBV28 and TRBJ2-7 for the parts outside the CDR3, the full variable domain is DVKVTQSSRYLVKRTGEKVFLECVQDMDHENMFWYRQDPGLGLRLIYFSYDVKMKEKGDIPEGYSVSREKKERFSLILESASTNQTSMYLCASRGQGAYEQYFGPGTRLTVT.

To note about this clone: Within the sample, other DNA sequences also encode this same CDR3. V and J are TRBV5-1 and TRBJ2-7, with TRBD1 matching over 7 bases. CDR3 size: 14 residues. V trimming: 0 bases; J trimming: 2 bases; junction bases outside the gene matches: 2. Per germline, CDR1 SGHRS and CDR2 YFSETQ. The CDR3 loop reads CASSLGQGPYEQYF. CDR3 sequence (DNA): TGCGCCAGCAGCTTGGGACAGGGTCCCTACGAGCAGTACTTC.

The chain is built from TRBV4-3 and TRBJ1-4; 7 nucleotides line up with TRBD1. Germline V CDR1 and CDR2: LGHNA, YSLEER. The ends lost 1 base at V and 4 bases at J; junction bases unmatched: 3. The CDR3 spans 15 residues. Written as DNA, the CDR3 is TGCGCCAGCAGCCAAGGGGACAGAAATAATGAAAAACTGTTTTTT. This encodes CASSQGDRNNEKLFF.

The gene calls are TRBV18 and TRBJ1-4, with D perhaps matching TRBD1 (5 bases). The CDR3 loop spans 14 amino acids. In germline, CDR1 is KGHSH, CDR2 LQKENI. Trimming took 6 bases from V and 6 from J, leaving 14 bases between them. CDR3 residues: CASSVGAGDEKLFF. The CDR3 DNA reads TGTGCCAGCTCTGTCGGGGCCGGGGATGAAAAACTGTTTTTT.

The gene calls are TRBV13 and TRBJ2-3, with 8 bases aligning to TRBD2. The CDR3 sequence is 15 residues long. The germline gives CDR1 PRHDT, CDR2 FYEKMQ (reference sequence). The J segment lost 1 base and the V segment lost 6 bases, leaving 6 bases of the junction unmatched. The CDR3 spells CASRLMRGGTDTQYF. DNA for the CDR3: TGTGCCAGCAGACTCATGCGGGGGGGCACAGATACGCAGTATTTT.

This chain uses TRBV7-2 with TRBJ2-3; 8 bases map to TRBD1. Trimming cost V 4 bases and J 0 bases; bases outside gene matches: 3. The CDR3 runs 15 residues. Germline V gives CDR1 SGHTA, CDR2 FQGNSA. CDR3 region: CASSSRDRSTDTQYF. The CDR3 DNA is TGTGCCAGCAGCTCCCGGGACAGGAGCACAGATACGCAGTATTTT.